In this sample, the clone carrying this T cell receptor beta chain turned up once. Antigen specificity is unknown. Running of the v3.0 immunoSEQ assay took place at survey level. The table came from immunoSEQ multiplex PCR; TCRdb's copy has only in-frame clones and leaves some out. The table shows approximately 15,000 clones, with around 80% occurring only once. These data come from a study of long-term antiretroviral therapy in people with HIV. On the study more broadly: It was about a decade after the earliest samples that the 2015 immediate-ART recommendation appeared. General study points: Diversity went up after ART and still fell short of transplant donor controls.

In germline, CDR1 is GTSNPN, CDR2 SVGIG (reference sequence). The CDR3 spans 13 residues. V lost 0 bases to trimming and J lost 3 bases, with 8 bases between them. Sequenced material: unsorted PBMCs, taken 0.1 years after starting antiretroviral therapy. The chain uses TRBV30 and TRBJ1-1; possible D gene TRBD1, 5 bases. This receptor was obtained from a man aged 18 to 35 with HIV. The CDR3 region is CAWSVDSYTEAFF. CDR3 coding DNA: TGTGCCTGGAGTGTAGACAGCTACACTGAAGCTTTCTTT.